This TCR beta chain is from a study of cytomegalovirus exposure and HLA in healthy donors (dated by TCRdb to the late 2010s). As for the study more broadly: An earlier analysis of around 600 of the donors reported approximately 270 Gb of sequence data and 117 million unique TCR beta sequences from roughly 180 million T cells. An early release covering about 600 HLA-typed donors comprised approximately 300 gigabases of sequencing data and around 86 million unique TCR sequences. To predict cytomegalovirus infection status, the study combined high-throughput TCR immunosequencing, statistical association of individual TCRs with disease status, and machine learning. Besides the first cohort of more than 650 subjects, a separate validation cohort made up of 120 different subjects was used. Every repertoire in the discovery cohort had been generated on one and the same sequencing platform. Rather than drawing on any new phenotypic data, the later analysis identified candidate immune exposures from TCR beta sequences and the way those sequences occurred across donors. In a later analysis, previously published TCR beta repertoires from 550 to 750 donors were re-analyzed and high-resolution HLA genotyping was added so that TCR occurrence patterns could be studied. Among roughly 400 genotyped donors of the cohort, an average of approximately 220,000 unique TCR beta nucleotide sequences was sequenced per donor, of which about 19% were non-productive. About 5 DR-DQ haplotypes were handled as single units for association and clustering, since linkage in the cohort was strong. HLA typing covered class I and class II loci at four-digit resolution. To decide whether each TCR beta V gene segment behaved as functional or pseudogenic, an earlier analysis of over 500 of the donors relied on high-throughput TCR beta sequencing. A later genetic analysis took genome-wide SNP genotypes for about 55% of the 666 donors and used that subset as a discovery cohort. Alongside the repertoire data, information on donor age, sex, ethnicity and CMV serostatus was compiled. The study was designed to test whether signatures of past pathogen exposure could be identified by cataloging public T cell receptors. Typing coverage varied by locus: roughly 620-630 donors for A, B, C, DRB1 and DQB1; roughly 500 for DQA1; more than 600 for DPA1; roughly 450 for DPB1. The study used immunosequencing to profile the T cell repertoires of about 670 subjects and linked those repertoires to cytomegalovirus serostatus. Among the 398 genotyped donors, more than 70% belonged to the genetic ancestry cluster associated with self-reported Caucasian donors. The research as a whole found: Specific HLA alleles were associated with 16,951 TCR beta sequences at a false discovery rate of 0.05 in a later analysis. In a later analysis, most CMV-associated TCR beta chains were found to appear HLA-restricted, with HLA associations seemingly driven largely by CMV exposure. Broadly in line with IMGT annotations, most TCR beta V segments showed up in productive rearrangements about 87% or about 30% of the time in an earlier analysis of several hundred of the donors. According to the authors, the approach could potentially be generalized to other disease states and immunological phenotypes. A total of some 180 TCR beta chains were listed by the study as associated with cytomegalovirus. The 87-base-pair reads could not distinguish some IMGT-functional V segments, including TRBV6-2 and TRBV6-3, so those segments were excluded. Compared with the roughly 670-donor mean, donors in an Asian-associated ancestry cluster had fewer N-insertions in productive TCRs, according to a later genetic analysis. Because HLA typing was unavailable for some donors at each locus, only the typed subset was used in association tests. The earlier analysis of almost 600 of the donors excluded fewer than 20 rarely observed V segments, including chromosome 9 orphons, because counts were too low. A later analysis found that HLA-associated TCR beta chains were more clonally expanded and had lower generation probabilities than equally common non-associated chains. A later analysis reported that several top co-occurrence clusters appeared linked to parvovirus B19, influenza, CMV and Epstein-Barr virus. A later genetic analysis associated a missense DCLRE1C variant with V-gene and J-gene trimming of TCR beta chains, and an independent cohort replicated the association. In a later analysis, the rate of TCR association differed among HLA loci, with DRB1 alleles having the most associated TCRs and HLA-C alleles having the fewest. In vitro tests confirmed that three of the cytomegalovirus-associated TCR beta chains recognize cytomegalovirus antigens. The presence/absence analyses assumed that sequencing depth was roughly uniform across donors, and that assumption may not be true. CMV serostatus was the only immune exposure information available for the cohort. This cohort had only TCR beta chains sequenced, and the lack of alpha or paired-chain data limited which features could be detected. Strong co-occurrence of HLA alleles, especially DR and DQ, made assigning TCR associations to individual alleles difficult. Correlated functional status among segregating V segments might reflect linkage disequilibrium, but an unknown experimental factor could not be ruled out. A further reported finding was that TCR beta sequences accurately predicted the HLA-A and HLA-B alleles for most subjects in the first cohort. Most TCR sequences were seen in very few donors, while some public TCRs were found in many individuals. Cytomegalovirus status was reported to be diagnosed by the classifier with high specificity and sensitivity in both the original and validation cohorts. A group of highly shared sequence variants was considered likely to be a technical artifact of the sequencing pipeline.

A word on this clone: The clone's antigen remains unknown. Base qualities are not at hand, and no much larger clone is one base apart.

The library was made by the immunoSEQ multiplex PCR assay. For the multiplex PCR, a mixture combining 60 forward primers for TCR Vbeta segments and 13 reverse primers for TCR Jbeta segments was used. A multiplex PCR assay on genomic DNA amplified the CDR3 region of rearranged TCR beta genes. The Illumina HiSeq System was used to sequence the amplified TCR beta libraries as 87-base-pair reads. In the original analysis: In a later analysis, tens of millions of unique TCR beta chains were counted across the 650 to 750 repertoires, and roughly 11 million of these chains were shared by at least two donors. Raw reads were error-corrected and collapsed into unique sequences by a nearest-neighbor algorithm in which closely related sequences were merged to remove PCR and sequencing errors. V, D and J gene segments were assigned by aligning CDR3 sequences to IMGT reference sequences. For a sequence to be retained, a match of at least six nucleotides was required to both a V gene segment and a J gene segment. A rearrangement counted as productive if the CDR3 had no stop codons and remained in frame with V and J, and every other rearrangement counted as non-productive. Following IMGT convention, CDR3 was defined as the stretch from the second conserved V-encoded cysteine to the conserved J-encoded phenylalanine. The earlier analysis of approximately 500 of the donors excluded sequences that lacked an unambiguous match to a single V gene segment. An earlier analysis of under 750 of the donors called V segments functional above 56.7% productive rearrangements and segregating when the between-donor standard deviation exceeded 5%. A statistical classification framework was built to diagnose cytomegalovirus status from the catalog of TCR beta chain sequences. A later analysis assigned V and J genes by comparing TCR nucleotide sequences with IMGT/GENE-DB human TR gene sequences. The TCRdist pipeline was used in a later analysis to assign CDR3 sequences and most-parsimonious VDJ recombination scenarios. In a later analysis, each TCR beta chain was defined by its CDR3 amino acid sequence together with its V-gene family, and reads without a unique V-gene family were excluded. As a way to deal with suspected cross-contamination and a sequencing artifact, a later analysis dropped hundreds of nucleotide sequences that were highly shared and had low generation probability. In a later analysis, a clonal expansion index for each public chain was calculated from normalized within-repertoire ranks of inferred template counts. In a later analysis, generation probabilities were computed using a VDJ recombination model fitted to out-of-frame rearrangements, and the results were checked against IGoR. A later analysis scored TCR-TCR, TCR-HLA and TCR-CMV co-occurrence with hypergeometric tests, applying a repertoire-size bias correction to TCR pairs. False discovery rates were estimated in a later analysis by permuting HLA or CMV assignments 20 times. A later analysis grouped co-occurring TCRs with DBSCAN, adding TCRdist sequence similarity when clustering within HLA-allele-positive subsets. Co-occurrence clustering excluded repertoires with fewer than 30,000 or more than 120,000 public chains, plus five with anomalous nucleotide sharing. The immuneACCESS repertoire file appears here via TCRdb, limited to in-frame rearrangements. These files lack a portion of the clones; in checked studies, under half of the deficit traces to unresolved V genes, and the cause of the others is not known. D and trimming were read from the DNA, whereas the V and J calls and clone size are those reported in that table. The sample table records around 200,000 clones; about 86% of these occur just once. The ten largest make up around 0.34% of the sample.

The V end gives up 5 bases and the J end 1 base, leaving 4 bases in the junction not matched to a gene. CDR1 MNHEY and CDR2 SMNVEV were looked up in the germline V gene (reference sequence). The CDR3 covers 15 residues, taking in both the cysteine and the phenylalanine. Just the 45-base CDR3 DNA is kept, in frame starting at base 1. The cohort comprised fewer than 750 healthy bone marrow donors. At the time of sampling, every cohort member was nominally healthy, though immune exposures that went unrecorded were likely present. The donor tested CMV seronegative, placing the donor among the approximately 400 seronegative members of the cohort. Each donor provided a peripheral blood sample, and peripheral blood mononuclear cells were used for TCR beta sequencing. Genomic DNA was extracted from the blood cell samples with the Qiagen DNeasy Blood Extraction Kit.

The sequenced material came from PBMCs. Recombination connected TRBV27 to TRBJ1-1; a stretch of 10 junction bases matches TRBD1. The sequence came from a woman aged 25 to 39 in good health and CMV-seronegative. The CDR3 here reads CASSHWTGGNTEAFF. The nucleotide sequence is TGTGCCAGCAGTCACTGGACAGGGGGGAACACTGAAGCTTTCTTT.